This passage covers 5 T cell receptor beta chains from one sample sequenced in a study of blood T cell repertoires in COVID-19. Sequenced by immunoSEQ multiplex PCR; TCRdb stores in-frame clones only, minus some. This table holds fewer than 200,000 clones, roughly 88% found once. The sample comprised peripheral blood. All receptors come from a woman older than 75 with active or convalescent COVID-19.

This chain links TRBV11-2 with TRBJ2-7, with 7 bases identical to TRBD1. The CDR3 is 15 residues long. Germline values: CDR1 SGHAT, CDR2 FQNNGV. The junction had 8 bases not matched to a gene; V was cut back by 3 bases and J by 3 bases. The CDR3 region has the DNA TGTGCCAGCAGCTTGGAGACAGGGAGTTACTACGAGCAGTACTTC. Its translation: CASSLETGSYYEQYF. Full variable domain (outside the CDR3, taken from reference TRBV11-2 and TRBJ2-7): EAGVAQSPRYKIIEKRQSVAFWCNPISGHATLYWYQQILGQGPKLLIQFQNNGVVDDSQLPKDRFSAERLKGVDSTLKIQPAKLEDSAVYLCASSLETGSYYEQYFGPGTRLTVT.

The chain recombines TRBV3-1 (or the pseudogene TRBV3-2) with TRBJ1-3, with a possible D match to TRBD1 (6 bases). The CDR3 loop spans 16 amino acids. Germline V gives CDR1 LGHDT, CDR2 YNNKEL (reference sequence). The germline V and J ends were trimmed by 1 base and 4 bases, with 14 bases remaining between them. The CDR3 DNA is TGTGCCAGCAGCCAAGCCGGAAGGGGGTACGGAAACACCATATATTTT. Its translation is CASSQAGRGYGNTIYF.

CDR3 bases: TGTGCCAGCAGCAACAGGGTATCGAACACTGAAGCTTTCTTT. Encoded protein: CASSNRVSNTEAFF. The chain carries TRBV11-3 and TRBJ1-1, with a tentative D call TRBD1 (6 bases). Germline V gene sequence: CDR1 SGHNT, CDR2 YENEEA. V was pared by 5 bases and J by 1 base, with 11 bases between. The CDR3 is made up of 14 amino acids.

J is TRBJ2-7 and V is TRBV5-5, with 8 bases lining up with TRBD1. CDR3 length: 14 amino acids. After removal of 1 base from V and 6 bases from J, the junction contained 6 bases not matched to a gene. The germline gives CDR1 SGHKS, CDR2 YYEKEE (reference sequence). CDR3 nucleotide sequence: TGTGCCAGCAGCTTGATGGGACAGGCTTCCGAGCAGTACTTC. Translation gives CASSLMGQASEQYF.

This clone has only a few counts. This chain uses TRBV19 with TRBJ2-7; TRBD1 aligns across 10 bases. V lost 6 bases, J lost 4 bases, and 9 bases stayed unmatched. This CDR3 is built from 15 residues. Germline lookup yields CDR1 LNHDA and CDR2 SQIVND (reference sequence). The CDR3 loop reads CASSPRQGAFYEQYF. The DNA for the CDR3 is TGTGCCAGTAGCCCAAGACAGGGGGCTTTTTACGAGCAGTACTTC. The complete variable domain, with remaining parts taken from reference TRBV19 and TRBJ2-7, reads DGGITQSPKYLFRKEGQNVTLSCEQNLNHDAMYWYRQDPGQGLRLIYYSQIVNDFQKGDIAEGYSVSREKKESFPLTVTSAQKNPTAFYLCASSPRQGAFYEQYFGPGTRLTVT.